The 23 T cell receptor delta chains in this list originate from one sample, sequenced in a study of gamma delta lymphoproliferative disorders and STAT genes. TCRdb re-called the multiplex PCR reads using CATT. The sample has approximately 1,200 delta-chain clones, less than 2.5% seen once. Sequencing used genomic DNA taken from PBMCs of patients and controls. Sequencing was performed on blood. These receptors all come from a human donor in good health.

This clone was found many times. The TCRdb protein comes from a much larger clone and disagrees with this DNA's translation at residue 3, likely due to a read error; the protein given here is derived from the DNA. V usage is TRDV1 and J usage is TRDJ1, with 12 bases aligning to TRDD3. The CDR3 is 23 amino acids. CDR1 is TSWWSYY and CDR2 is QGS in the germline V gene. In DNA, the CDR3 is TGTGCTCCTGGGGTCCAATCTTCCTCTACGCGGGTCTGGGGGATACGAGGGCTAAATAAACTCATCTTT. This translates into CAPGVQSSSTRVWGIRGLNKLIF.

Notes on this clone: TCRdb's protein, taken from a much larger clone, differs from this DNA's translation at residue 14, likely owing to a read error; the protein displayed comes from the DNA. V usage is TRDV2 and J usage is TRDJ1; possibly TRDD1 for D (5 bases). In germline, CDR1 is GEAIGNYY, CDR2 EKD. The CDR3 spans 19 residues. V lost 4 bases and J 3 bases, leaving 29 bases between the germline ends. This CDR3 is CACDLIVTGGLRDADKLIF. DNA for the CDR3: TGTGCCTGTGATCTTATAGTAACAGGCGGTTTACGGGACGCCGATAAACTCATCTTT.

Comment on this clone: TCRdb's protein for this DNA is that of a much larger clone and differs from the translation at residue 5, likely a read error; the protein shown is the DNA translation. The rearrangement joins TRDV2 to TRDJ1; 8 bases agree with TRDD3. The V and J ends lost 3 bases and 0 bases, in that order; junction bases with no gene match: 17. Germline CDR1 is GEAIGNYY and CDR2 is EKD. The CDR3 sequence is 19 residues long. The CDR3 DNA is TGTGCCTGTGACCTTTTGGGATACGCTACCCGGGGGGACACCGATAAACTCATCTTT. Translation gives CACDLLGYATRGDTDKLIF.

This clone was observed a few times. TCRdb's entry gives the protein of a much larger clone, which mismatches this DNA's translation at residue 13, likely from a read error; the protein reported here is translated from the DNA. The chain recombines TRDV2 with TRDJ3, with D perhaps matching TRDD3 (5 bases). This CDR3 contains 18 residues. Germline loops: CDR1 GEAIGNYY, CDR2 EKD. The CDR3 DNA is TGTGCCTGTCCATCGGTTGGGGTAAGCTCCTGGGACATCCGACAGATGTTTTTC. Amino acid sequence: CACPSVGVSSWDIRQMFF.

This clone occurred a few times. TCRdb's protein, taken from a much larger clone, differs from this DNA's translation at residue 3, likely owing to a read error; the protein displayed comes from the DNA. V gene TRDV2 combines with J gene TRDJ1; 8 bases match TRDD3. This CDR3 region has 20 residues. With 8 bases clipped from V and 1 base from J, the junction kept 26 bases outside the gene matches. In germline, CDR1 is GEAIGNYY, CDR2 EKD. The CDR3 loop reads CAYVPLPPLGDQVTTDKLIF. The CDR3 DNA reads as TGTGCCTATGTACCGCTCCCTCCTCTGGGGGACCAAGTCACCACCGATAAACTCATCTTT.

The sample holds many counts of this clone. The protein in TCRdb stems from a much larger clone and differs at residue 13 from this DNA's translation, likely a read error; here the protein is translated from the DNA. The gene calls are TRDV1 and TRDJ1, with TRDD2 identical over 7 bases. CDR3 length: 17 amino acids. The germline V gene has CDR1 TSWWSYY and CDR2 QGS. V gave up 4 bases and J gave up 6 bases; unmatched junction bases: 17. The DNA for the CDR3 is TGTGCTCTTGGGGGAACCTTCCTCCGTTGGGGCGCCAATAAACTCATCTTT. Its protein is CALGGTFLRWGANKLIF.

In regard to this clone: It differs at one base from a far larger clone, so likely a read error. Additional DNA sequences in this sample encode the identical CDR3. Written as DNA, the CDR3 is TGTGCCTGTGACCCTTTAAATCTTCCTACGGGGGATACTCCTGCCGATAAACTCATTTTT. Protein: CACDPLNLPTGDTPADKLIF. The chain joins TRDV2 to TRDJ1; TRDD3 might be the D (9 bases). CDR1 and CDR2 (germline): GEAIGNYY, EKD. The CDR3 is made up of 20 amino acids.

This clone was recorded a few times. This DNA's translation and the protein TCRdb lists, from a much larger clone, do not match at residue 4, likely due to a read error; the protein shown is translated from the DNA. This chain joins TRDV2 and TRDJ1, with D possibly TRDD3 on 6 matching bases. This CDR3 has 17 residues. Looked up from germline, CDR1 is GEAIGNYY and CDR2 is EKD. V was pared by 6 bases and J by 0 bases, with 22 bases between. CDR3 nucleotide sequence: TGTGCCTGTCACGACATGGGTGGGGGTCCCCACACCGATAAACTCATCTTT. Encoded protein: CACHDMGGGPHTDKLIF.

A note on this clone: TCRdb's listed protein matches a much larger clone and diverges from this DNA's translation at residue 11, likely through a read error; the protein shown comes from the DNA. The chain combines TRDV2 with TRDJ1, with 11 bases aligning to TRDD3. Germline-derived CDR1 and CDR2 are GEAIGNYY and EKD. This CDR3 comprises 14 residues. This chain's CDR3 is CACDTVGLGDILIF. CDR3 DNA sequence: TGTGCCTGTGACACCGTGGGACTGGGGGATATACTCATCTTT.

This clone appeared many times. A read error likely explains why the TCRdb protein, taken from a much larger clone, differs from this DNA's translation at residue 12; the protein shown is translated from the DNA. This chain joins TRDV1 and TRDJ2; TRDD2 agrees at 7 bases. Germline V gene lookup returns CDR1 TSWWSYY and CDR2 QGS. The CDR3 contains 19 residues. J was trimmed by 8 bases and V by 2 bases; bases with no gene match: 20. The CDR3, as DNA: TGTGCTCTTGGGGAAATAGCCTTCCTTCATGTACCGGGGAGGGCACAACTCTTCTTT. Amino acids: CALGEIAFLHVPGRAQLFF.

This clone occurred a few times. TCRdb attributes to this sequence the protein of a much larger clone, which differs from the DNA translation at residue 8; a read error is likely, and the protein displayed is translated from the DNA. This rearrangement joins TRDV1 to TRDJ1; 12 bases align to TRDD3. The CDR3 is 23 amino acids. Germline V gene sequence: CDR1 TSWWSYY, CDR2 QGS. V shed 4 bases and J 6 bases; nucleotides not matched to a gene: 30. The CDR3 is CALGVQSTSTRVWGIRGLNKLIF. As DNA, the CDR3 is TGTGCTCTTGGGGTCCAATCTACCTCTACGCGGGTCTGGGGGATACGAGGGCTAAATAAACTCATCTTT.

This clone showed up just a few times. Given a far larger clone just one base away, this is likely a sequencing read error. Other DNA sequences in this specimen translate into the identical CDR3. The gene calls are TRDV1 and TRDJ3; the D gene is possibly TRDD3 (6 bases). This CDR3 is 19 amino acids long. In germline, CDR1 is TSWWSYY, CDR2 QGS. Trimming removed 2 bases at V and 2 bases at J, with 16 bases between. CDR3 residues: CALGELGVINPWDTRQMFF. The CDR3 DNA follows: TGTGCTCTTGGGGAATTGGGGGTCATAAATCCCTGGGACACCCGACAGATGTTTTTC.

As regards this clone: A far larger clone lies a single base away; this is likely a read error. At the DNA level, this CDR3 is encoded by other sequences in the same sample as well. This chain joins TRDV2 and TRDJ1; 10 bases are a match to TRDD3. Germline lookup yields CDR1 GEAIGNYY and CDR2 EKD. The CDR3 totals 18 residues. The CDR3 DNA sequence: TGTGCCTGTGACAAACTTACTGGGGGATCTCAGCTCGCCGATAAACTCATTTTT. It codes for CACDKLTGGSQLADKLIF.

Sample share makes this clone medium-sized (0.01 to 0.1%). This likely reflects a read error, since a far larger clone is one base away. Other nucleotide sequences in the sample specify the same CDR3. This chain uses TRDV1 with TRDJ1; D ambiguous. The length of the CDR3 is 18 residues. Germline V gene lookup returns CDR1 TSWWSYY and CDR2 QGS. Trimming shortened V by 0 bases and J by 5 bases, and 22 bases separated the two germline ends. The CDR3 DNA is TGTGCTCTTGGGGAACTGGGTCCAAAATGCTTTACTTCTGATAAACTCATCTTT. This translates into CALGELGPKCFTSDKLIF.

In its sample, this clone was seen a few times. This DNA's translation and the protein TCRdb lists, from a much larger clone, do not match at residue 13, likely due to a read error; the protein shown is translated from the DNA. The chain recombines TRDV2 with TRDJ1; 10 bases are a match to TRDD3. The germline V gene has CDR1 GEAIGNYY and CDR2 EKD. V lost 0 bases and J lost 4; bases outside the gene matches: 13. The CDR3 extends over 18 amino acids. DNA for the CDR3: TGTGCCTGTGACACCGTCGGGGGGGATACGAAGTACATCGATAAACTCATCTTT. Amino acid sequence: CACDTVGGDTKYIDKLIF.

A note on this clone: It is likely a read error: a sequence one base away is far more abundant. The same CDR3 also results from other DNA sequences found in this sample. This sequence joins TRDV2 and TRDJ1, with 7 bases that match TRDD3. CDR3 length equals 17 residues. Germline CDR1 GEAIGNYY, CDR2 EKD. Trimming took 4 bases from V and 0 from J; bases not matched to a gene: 13. The CDR3 here is CACDPVSGGSYTDKLIF. CDR3 bases: TGTGCCTGTGATCCCGTTTCGGGGGGATCTTACACCGATAAACTCATCTTT.

Note on this clone: TCRdb's protein, taken from a much larger clone, differs from this DNA's translation at residue 11, likely owing to a read error; the protein displayed comes from the DNA. This chain links TRDV2 with TRDJ2; D is uncertain. The germline V gene has CDR1 GEAIGNYY and CDR2 EKD. The CDR3 loop spans 15 amino acids. DNA for the CDR3: TGTGCCTGTGACACCGTCGGGTCCCTGACAGTACAACTCTTCTTT. This translates into CACDTVGSLTVQLFF.

A note on this clone: TCRdb's protein for this DNA is that of a much larger clone and differs from the translation at residue 3, likely a read error; the protein shown is the DNA translation. The chain is built from TRDV3 and TRDJ1, with 10 bases that match TRDD3. Germline V gene data show CDR1 as TVYSNPD and CDR2 as GDNSRS (reference sequence). Trimming took 5 bases from V and 2 from J; bases not matched to a gene: 20. CDR3 length equals 18 residues. The CDR3 here is CAPNLPGLLGDRTDKLIF. CDR3 sequence (DNA): TGTGCCCCAAATCTTCCTGGGCTACTGGGGGATCGGACCGATAAACTCATCTTT.

With respect to this clone: A far larger clone is one base from this, pointing to a likely read error. This sample also contains other DNA sequences that code for the same CDR3. The chain couples TRDV1 to TRDJ1; D tentatively fits TRDD2 or TRDD3 (5 bases each). Germline loops: CDR1 TSWWSYY, CDR2 QGS. Trimming removed 4 bases at V and 3 bases at J, with 21 bases between. The CDR3 covers 17 residues. In DNA, the CDR3 is TGTGCTCTTGGGGGAACTTTCCTCCGTTGGGGCGCCGATAAACTCATCTTT. Amino acid sequence: CALGGTFLRWGADKLIF.

This clone was detected only a few times. A read error is the likely source, as a far larger clone sits one nucleotide away. Different DNA sequences within this sample yield the same CDR3. The rearrangement links TRDV2 to TRDJ2, with unresolved D. Trimming cost V 0 bases and J 5 bases, with 12 bases left between them. The CDR3 has 15 residues. Germline CDR1 is GEAIGNYY and CDR2 is EKD. CDR3 bases: TGTGCCTGTGACACCGTCGGGTCCCTAACAGCACAACTCTTCTTT. It translates to CACDTVGSLTAQLFF.

This clone came up a few times. The protein TCRdb gives is from a much larger clone and does not agree with this DNA's translation at residue 5, likely a read error; the protein shown here comes from the DNA. The rearrangement joins TRDV1 to TRDJ1; a possible D gene is TRDD3 (5 bases). V shed 5 bases and J shed 0 bases, with 22 bases lying between them. CDR3 length: 18 residues. Germline CDR1 reads TSWWSYY; CDR2 reads QGS. The CDR3 DNA sequence: TGTGCTCTTGGGAAACCTTTGTATGGGGAGCCCTACACCGATAAACTCATCTTT. Its translation: CALGKPLYGEPYTDKLIF.

About this clone itself: The amino acid sequence in TCRdb belongs to a much larger clone and departs from this DNA's translation at residue 15, likely a sequencing read error; the sequence shown is translated from the DNA. The chain links TRDV2 to TRDJ1; 11 bases map to TRDD3. The germline V gene has CDR1 GEAIGNYY and CDR2 EKD. There are 18 residues in the CDR3. The CDR3 protein is CACDPPRLLGDTSDRLIF. As DNA, the CDR3 is TGTGCCTGTGACCCCCCCCGCCTCCTGGGGGATACTAGCGATAGACTCATCTTT.

Only a few counts were recorded for this clone. The protein TCRdb gives is from a much larger clone and does not agree with this DNA's translation at residue 7, likely a read error; the protein shown here comes from the DNA. This chain links TRDV2 with TRDJ1; possibly TRDD3 for D (6 bases). Trimming pared 3 bases from V and 0 bases from J, leaving 19 bases between. This CDR3 is 17 amino acids long. Germline CDR1 and CDR2: GEAIGNYY and EKD. The CDR3 here is CACDDMDGGPHTDKLIF. In nucleotides, the CDR3 is TGTGCCTGTGACGACATGGATGGGGGTCCCCACACCGATAAACTCATCTTT.